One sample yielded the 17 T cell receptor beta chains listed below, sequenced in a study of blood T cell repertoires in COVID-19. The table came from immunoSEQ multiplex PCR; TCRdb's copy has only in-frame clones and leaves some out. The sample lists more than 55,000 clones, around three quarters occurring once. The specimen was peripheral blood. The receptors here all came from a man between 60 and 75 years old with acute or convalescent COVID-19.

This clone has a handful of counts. CDR3 loop: CASKGEHSNYNSPLHF. CDR3 DNA sequence: TGTGCCAGTAAAGGGGAACACTCTAATTATAATTCACCCCTCCACTTT. The genes are TRBV19 and TRBJ1-6; D may be TRBD1 (5 bases). The CDR3 is made up of 16 amino acids. Germline V gene data show CDR1 as LNHDA and CDR2 as SQIVND (reference sequence). Trimming cost V 7 bases and J 4 bases, with 17 bases left between them.

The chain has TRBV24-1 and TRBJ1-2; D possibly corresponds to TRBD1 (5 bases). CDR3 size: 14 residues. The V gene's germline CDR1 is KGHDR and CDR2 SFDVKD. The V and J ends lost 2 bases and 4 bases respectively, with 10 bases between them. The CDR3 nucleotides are TGTGCCACCAGTGATTCAGGGTTTGGCTATGGCTACACCTTC. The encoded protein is CATSDSGFGYGYTF.

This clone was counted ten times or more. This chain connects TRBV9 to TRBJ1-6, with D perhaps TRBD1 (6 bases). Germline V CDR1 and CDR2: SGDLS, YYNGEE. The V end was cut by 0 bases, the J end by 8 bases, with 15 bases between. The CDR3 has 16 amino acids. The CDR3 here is CASSVGGRGSDSPLHF. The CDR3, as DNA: TGTGCCAGCAGCGTAGGCGGCAGGGGATCGGATTCACCCCTCCACTTT.

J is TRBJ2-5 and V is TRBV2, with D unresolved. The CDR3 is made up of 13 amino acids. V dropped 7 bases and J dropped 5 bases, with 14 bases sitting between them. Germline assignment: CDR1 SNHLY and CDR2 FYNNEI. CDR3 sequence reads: CASTGTDRETQYF. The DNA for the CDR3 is TGTGCCAGCACCGGAACAGATAGGGAGACCCAGTACTTC.

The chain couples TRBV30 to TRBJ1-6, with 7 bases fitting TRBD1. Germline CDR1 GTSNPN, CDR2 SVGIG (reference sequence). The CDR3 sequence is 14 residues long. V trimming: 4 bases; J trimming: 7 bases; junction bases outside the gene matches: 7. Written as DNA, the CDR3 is TGTGCCTGGAAGGGGGCAGGCCGAAATTCACCCCTCCACTTT. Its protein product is CAWKGAGRNSPLHF.

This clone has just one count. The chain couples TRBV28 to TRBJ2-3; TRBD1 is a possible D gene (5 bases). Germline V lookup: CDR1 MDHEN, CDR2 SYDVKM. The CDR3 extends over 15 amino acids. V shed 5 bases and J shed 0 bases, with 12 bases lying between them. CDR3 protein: CASSLIQGSTDTQYF. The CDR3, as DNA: TGTGCCAGCAGTCTTATCCAGGGTAGCACAGATACGCAGTATTTT.

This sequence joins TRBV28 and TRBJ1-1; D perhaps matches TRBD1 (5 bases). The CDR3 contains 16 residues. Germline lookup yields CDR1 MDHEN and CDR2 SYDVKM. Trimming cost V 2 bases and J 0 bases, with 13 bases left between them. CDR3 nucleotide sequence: TGTGCCAGCAGTTTAGGTTCAGGGTTCATGAACACTGAAGCTTTCTTT. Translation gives CASSLGSGFMNTEAFF.

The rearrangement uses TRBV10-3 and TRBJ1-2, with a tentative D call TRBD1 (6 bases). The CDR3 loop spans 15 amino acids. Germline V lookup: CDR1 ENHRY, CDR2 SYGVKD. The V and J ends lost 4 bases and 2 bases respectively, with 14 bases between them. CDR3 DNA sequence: TGTGCCATCAGTGCTGCCGGGACACTGAACTATGGCTACACCTTC. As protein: CAISAAGTLNYGYTF.

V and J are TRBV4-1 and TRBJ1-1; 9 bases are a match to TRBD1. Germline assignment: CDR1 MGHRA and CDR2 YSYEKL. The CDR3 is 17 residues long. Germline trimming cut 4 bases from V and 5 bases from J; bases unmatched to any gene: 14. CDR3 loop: CASSRQGVGTGRTEAFF. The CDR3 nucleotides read TGCGCCAGCAGCCGCCAAGGGGTAGGGACAGGGCGAACTGAAGCTTTCTTT.

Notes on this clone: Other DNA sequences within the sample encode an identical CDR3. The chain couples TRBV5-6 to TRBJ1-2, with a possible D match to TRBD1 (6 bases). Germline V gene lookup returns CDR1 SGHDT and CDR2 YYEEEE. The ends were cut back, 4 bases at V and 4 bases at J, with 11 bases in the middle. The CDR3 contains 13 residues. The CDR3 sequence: CASSPGQTYGYTF. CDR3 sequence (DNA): TGTGCCAGCAGCCCTGGACAGACCTATGGCTACACCTTC.

The CDR3 sequence is CATRTGGTEAFF. DNA of the CDR3: TGTGCCACCCGGACAGGGGGCACTGAAGCTTTCTTT. The chain uses TRBV19 and TRBJ1-1, with 10 positions matching TRBD1. The germline CDR1 and CDR2 sequences are LNHDA and SQIVND (reference sequence). V lost 10 bases, J lost 4 bases, and 3 bases stayed unmatched. The CDR3 loop spans 12 amino acids.

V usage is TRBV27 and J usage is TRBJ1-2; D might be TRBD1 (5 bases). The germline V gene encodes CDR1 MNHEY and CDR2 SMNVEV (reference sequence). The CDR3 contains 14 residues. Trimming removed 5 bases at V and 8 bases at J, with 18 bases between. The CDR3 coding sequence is TGTGCCAGCAGTCGCACAGGAGAAACTATGGGCTACACCTTC. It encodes CASSRTGETMGYTF.

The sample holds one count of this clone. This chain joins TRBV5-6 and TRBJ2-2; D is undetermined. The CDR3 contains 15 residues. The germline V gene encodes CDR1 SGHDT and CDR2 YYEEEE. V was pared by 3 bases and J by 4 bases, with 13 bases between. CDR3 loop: CASSSTAIFTGELFF. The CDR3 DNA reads TGTGCCAGCAGCTCCACAGCTATTTTCACCGGGGAGCTGTTTTTT.

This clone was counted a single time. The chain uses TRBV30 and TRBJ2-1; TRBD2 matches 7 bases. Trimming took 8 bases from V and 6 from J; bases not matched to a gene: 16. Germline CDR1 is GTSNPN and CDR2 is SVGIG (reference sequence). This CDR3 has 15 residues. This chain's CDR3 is CAGQRAGSLANEQFF. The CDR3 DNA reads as TGTGCCGGACAAAGAGCGGGGTCTCTAGCCAATGAGCAGTTCTTC.

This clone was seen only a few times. The CDR3 sequence: CASSIQAAQRDYGYTF. The CDR3 nucleotides are TGTGCCAGTAGTATTCAGGCAGCCCAGAGGGACTATGGCTACACCTTC. The gene calls are TRBV19 and TRBJ1-2; D unresolved. The germline V gene encodes CDR1 LNHDA and CDR2 SQIVND (reference sequence). V was shortened by 3 bases and J by 3 bases, with 17 bases between the two germline ends. The CDR3 contains 16 residues.

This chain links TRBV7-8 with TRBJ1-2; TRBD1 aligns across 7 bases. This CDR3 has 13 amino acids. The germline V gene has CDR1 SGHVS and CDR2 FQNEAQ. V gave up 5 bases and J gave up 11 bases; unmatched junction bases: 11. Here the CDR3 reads CASSPGTATLYTF. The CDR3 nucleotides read TGTGCCAGCAGCCCCGGGACAGCGACCCTTTACACCTTC.

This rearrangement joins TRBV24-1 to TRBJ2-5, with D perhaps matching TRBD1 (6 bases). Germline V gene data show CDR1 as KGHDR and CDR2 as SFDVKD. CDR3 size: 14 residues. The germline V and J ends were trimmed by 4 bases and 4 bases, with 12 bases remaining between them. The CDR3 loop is CATSDNRVGETQYF. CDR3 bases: TGTGCCACCAGTGACAACAGGGTAGGAGAGACCCAGTACTTC.